A single sample gave rise to the 8 T cell receptor beta chains below, sequenced in a study of vaccination and CD4 T cells after COVID-19. Antigen specificity for these receptors is unknown. Treatment of the sample: approximately nine-day PBMC culture with coronavirus spike peptide pools or control peptides (ViraFEST assay). The unexposed donor's CD4+ T cells were collected before the COVID-19 pandemic (2011-2018). Sequence data for DNA of cultured CD4+ T cells were generated by the Oncomine TCR Beta short-read assay. Genomic DNA was extracted from cultured CD4+ T cells. From the PCR reads, TCRdb called clonotypes with MiXCR, one entry per CDR3 protein. This sample has roughly 11,000 distinct CDR3 sequences; roughly 35% occur once, and the top ten carry about 15%. Sequencing input: CD4+ T cells from blood, cultured in vitro. Receptors were obtained from a human donor in good health.

This clonotype was observed a handful of times. This rearrangement joins TRBV15 to TRBJ2-4; 7 bases fit TRBD1. Germline loops: CDR1 LNHNV, CDR2 YYDKDF (reference sequence). Germline trimming cut 0 bases from V and 9 bases from J; bases unmatched to any gene: 8. The CDR3 is 15 residues long. This CDR3 is CATSRDWDSPGIQYF. DNA of the CDR3: TGTGCCACCAGCAGAGACTGGGACAGCCCAGGCATTCAGTACTTC.

This clonotype was recorded a few times. This sequence joins TRBV7-8 and TRBJ2-5, with TRBD2 identical over 8 bases. CDR1 and CDR2 (germline): SGHVS, FQNEAQ. There are 15 residues in the CDR3. J lost 3 bases, V lost 2 bases, and 5 bases had no gene match. The CDR3 here is CASSLREGQEETQYF. The DNA for the CDR3 is TGTGCCAGCAGCTTACGGGAGGGCCAGGAAGAGACCCAGTACTTC.

A note on this clonotype: Sequence at one end of the junction differs from germline and may be a read error. V usage is TRBV4-1 and J usage is TRBJ1-5, with D perhaps matching TRBD1 (5 bases). Germline V gene lookup returns CDR1 MGHRA and CDR2 YSYEKL. This CDR3 has 13 residues. This CDR3 is CASSQEGGGVASF. The CDR3 bases are TGCGCCAGCAGCCAAGAAGGCGGAGGGGTGGCCAGTTTT.

The chain uses TRBV30 and TRBJ1-5; no clear D gene. Germline V gene sequence: CDR1 GTSNPN, CDR2 SVGIG (reference sequence). Trimming took 5 bases from V and 0 from J, leaving 8 bases between them. The CDR3 extends over 13 amino acids. In DNA, the CDR3 is TGTGCCTGGGGGGTGGATAGCAATCAGCCCCAGCATTTT. Amino acid sequence: CAWGVDSNQPQHF.

This rearrangement joins TRBV18 to TRBJ1-6; D is unclear. The length of the CDR3 is 13 residues. Germline assignment: CDR1 KGHSH and CDR2 LQKENI. V was clipped by 7 bases and J by 3 bases, with 7 bases between them. The CDR3 DNA is TGTGCCAGCTTCGGGGTCTATAATTCACCCCTCCACTTT. As protein: CASFGVYNSPLHF.

The chain uses TRBV19 and TRBJ2-3; no definite D call. Germline CDR1 is LNHDA and CDR2 is SQIVND (reference sequence). The germline V and J ends were trimmed by 6 bases and 4 bases, with 11 bases remaining between them. The CDR3 has 13 residues. The CDR3 coding sequence is TGTGCCAGTAGGGGATCTCAGGCAGATACGCAGTATTTT. It translates to CASRGSQADTQYF. Using reference TRBV19 and TRBJ2-3 for the parts outside the CDR3, the full variable domain is DGGITQSPKYLFRKEGQNVTLSCEQNLNHDAMYWYRQDPGQGLRLIYYSQIVNDFQKGDIAEGYSVSREKKESFPLTVTSAQKNPTAFYLCASRGSQADTQYFGPGTRLTVL.

In regard to this clonotype: The junction does not match germline at one end; this may be a read error. The rearrangement uses TRBV6-1 and TRBJ1-1; a possible D gene is TRBD1 (6 bases). This CDR3 region has 14 residues. Germline lookup yields CDR1 MNHNS and CDR2 SASEGT. In nucleotides, the CDR3 is TGTGCCAGCAGTGGAGGGTCAGGGGACACTGGAGCTTTCTTT. This translates into CASSGGSGDTGAFF.

This clonotype was detected a few times. The V gene is TRBV6-5, the J gene TRBJ1-2, with unresolved D. Looked up from germline, CDR1 is MNHEY and CDR2 is SVGAGI. This CDR3 has 13 amino acids. Trimming left V 2 bases short and J 7 bases short, with 11 bases between. CDR3 coding DNA: TGTGCCAGCAGTTACCTTGGGGTCATTGGCTACACCTTC. Its translation: CASSYLGVIGYTF.